This entry is about one T cell receptor (beta chain). The sample originates from a study of cytomegalovirus exposure and HLA in healthy donors. Assay: immunoSEQ multiplex PCR; the TCRdb copy retains only in-frame clones and omits some. The sample yields 110,000 to 150,000 clones, approximately 89% seen once. This CDR3 is 16 amino acids long. Sequenced material: PBMCs. The sequence came from a man aged 18 to 29 in good health and CMV-seronegative. This sequence joins TRBV21-1 and TRBJ2-7; TRBD2, the table's D call, was not compared with the DNA. TRBV21-1 is assigned pseudogene status. The chain's CDR3 is CASSKLSRETGYEQYV. The CDR3 DNA reads as TGTGCCAGCAGCAAGCTCTCCCGGGAAACTGGCTACGAGCAGTACGTC.